This T cell receptor (beta chain) derives from a study of identical twins. This clonotype has a handful of counts. There are 13 residues in the CDR3. Trimming pared 5 bases from V and 4 bases from J, leaving 10 bases between. Germline lookup yields CDR1 SNHLY and CDR2 FYNNEI. TCRdb re-derived calls from the 5' RACE reads in MiXCR, one entry per CDR3 protein. The repertoire consists of roughly 240,000 distinct CDR3 sequences, with approximately 7% occurring once and the leading ten covering roughly 3.6%. The sample was also reused in another study, on yellow fever vaccine responses in identical twins.

This TCR came from a woman aged 18 to 35 in good health. Sequenced material: memory (CD45RO+) T cells sorted from blood. The V gene is TRBV2, the J gene TRBJ2-3; D is uncertain. DNA of the CDR3: TGTGCCAGCAGTCCTACTACACCAGATACGCAGTATTTT. This sequence encodes CASSPTTPDTQYF.